These 2 T cell receptor beta chains came from one sample sequenced in a study of T cell repertoires in cytomegalovirus infection (dated by TCRdb to the late 2010s). These receptors lack a known antigen. TCRdb records Illumina HiSeq 1500 as the sequencer. TCRdb itself trimmed the public reads at Q25 with fastp, ran MiXCR and retained productive beta chains. Rows matching on CDR3 protein sequence are summarized as one entry with the most common DNA and genes. The sample table holds about 770,000 distinct CDR3 sequences, of which 25% to 35% were seen once. The ten largest clones add up to around 14% of the sample. Interpreted using the paper, the treatment or condition label stands for: in vitro stimulation with specific CMV peptide epitopes to enrich CMV-specific T cells. The sequencing used cultured CD8+ T cells from PBMCs, collected from culture after CMV antigen stimulation. The receptors derive from a human donor in good health (CMV status not recorded). Some clones in this sample may be carry-over from other donors' samples.

Turning to this clonotype: Because it lacks the conserved phenylalanine or tryptophan at the end, this CDR3 is likely a read error. This chain uses TRBV5-5 with TRBJ1-2; a weak D match, TRBD1 (5 bases). Germline assignment: CDR1 SGHKS and CDR2 YYEKEE (reference sequence). CDR3 length equals 15 residues. V lost 4 bases, J lost 6 bases, and 19 bases lay in between. The CDR3 sequence is CASSLRTEQVNGYTS. Written as DNA, the CDR3 is TGTGCCAGCAGCCTCAGGACGGAACAGGTGAATGGCTACACCTCC.

This clonotype came up a few times. The V call is TRBV12-3 or TRBV12-4, the J call TRBJ1-3; 9 nucleotides match TRBD1. V lost 3 bases to trimming and J lost 8 bases; unmatched junction nucleotides: 14. The CDR3 has 17 amino acids. The CDR3: CASSFWPVQGAHDTIYF. The CDR3, as DNA: TGTGCCAGCAGTTTTTGGCCCGTACAGGGGGCTCATGACACCATATATTTT.